This TCR beta chain derives from a study of cytomegalovirus exposure and HLA in healthy donors. Primers included in the PCR were 60 Vbeta and 13 Jbeta primers. Only in-frame clones appear in the TCRdb table, and some are missing; sequencing was by immunoSEQ multiplex PCR. The data contain approximately 150,000 clones, about 80% of them singletons. CDR3 length: 14 residues. The germline V gene encodes CDR1 MGHRA and CDR2 YSYEKL. The sequence was obtained from a young man in good health and CMV-seronegative. Sample: PBMCs. The chain couples TRBV4-1 to TRBJ2-5; 10 bases line up with TRBD1. The assigned J gene may be wrong: the sequence end matches TRBJ2-7 better. This chain's CDR3 is CASRMTGGLGEQYF. For the CDR3, the DNA is TGCGCCAGCAGGATGACAGGGGGCCTTGGCGAGCAGTACTTC.